This TCR beta chain stems from a study of lymphopenia after photon versus proton radiotherapy. Findings and caveats of the study: Under photons, naive T cells and diversity fell while effector/memory populations rose. Only patients who died were analyzed for survival; proton advantage is unproven. After the lymphocyte nadir, photon-treated repertoires showed oligoclonal expansion, especially of CD8+ Temra cells. In patients who died, overall survival fell as post-nadir TCR diversity dropped more.

Points on this clone: Its cognate antigen is unknown.

CDR3 length: 17 residues. Trimming cost V 1 base and J 6 bases; bases outside gene matches: 10. CDR1 SGHVS and CDR2 FQNEAQ come from the germline V gene. Sequenced by immunoSEQ multiplex PCR; TCRdb stores in-frame clones only, minus some. The table includes about 37,000 clones, more than 75% detected once. The sample here was peripheral blood, taken from a patient treated with photon-based radiotherapy. This TCR was recovered from a man aged 50 to 59 with gastric cancer. This chain connects TRBV7-8 to TRBJ2-5, with 11 bases that match TRBD2. CDR3 nucleotide sequence: TGTGCCAGCAGCTTAGTACGCGCGGCTAGCGGGAGGAAGACCCAGTACTTC. Its translation is CASSLVRAASGRKTQYF.